This passage covers 25 T cell receptor beta chains from one sample sequenced in a study of cytomegalovirus exposure and HLA in healthy donors. Primers: 60 Vbeta forward and 13 Jbeta reverse. Using immunoSEQ multiplex PCR, the repertoire was profiled, and TCRdb retains in-frame clones only, with some absent. Of about 160,000 clones in the sample, around 79% were seen once. Input material: PBMCs. The receptors here all came from a human donor in good health.

The chain links TRBV19 to TRBJ2-7; perhaps TRBD2 as D (6 bases). V dropped 1 base and J dropped 3 bases, with 10 bases sitting between them. The CDR3 is 14 amino acids. Germline CDR1 is LNHDA and CDR2 is SQIVND (reference sequence). CDR3 in DNA: TGTGCCAGTAGTATAGTCGCGGGGAACTACGAGCAGTACTTC. It encodes CASSIVAGNYEQYF.

This chain links TRBV7-2 with TRBJ2-1; 13 positions agree with TRBD2. The length of the CDR3 is 17 residues. Trimming cost V 5 bases and J 5 bases; bases outside gene matches: 9. Germline-derived CDR1 and CDR2 are SGHTA and FQGNSA. The CDR3 protein is CASSVRTSGSVNNEQFF. The CDR3 DNA reads as TGTGCCAGCAGCGTTCGGACTAGCGGGAGTGTAAACAATGAGCAGTTCTTC. The whole variable domain, remainder taken from reference TRBV7-2 and TRBJ2-1, is GAGVSQSPSNKVTEKGKDVELRCDPISGHTALYWYRQSLGQGLEFLIYFQGNSAPDKSGLPSDRFSAERTGGSVSTLTIQRTQQEDSAVYLCASSVRTSGSVNNEQFFGPGTRLTVL.

This clone was seen only a few times. This rearrangement joins TRBV9 to TRBJ2-3; D not resolved. Per the germline V gene, CDR1 is SGDLS and CDR2 is YYNGEE. Trimming left V 2 bases short and J 4 bases short, with 8 bases between. This CDR3 has 13 residues. The DNA for the CDR3 is TGTGCCAGCAGCGTTAATAGTGCAGATACGCAGTATTTT. Its translation is CASSVNSADTQYF.

The chain joins TRBV6-5 to TRBJ2-1, with TRBD2 identical over 8 bases. Trimming at V came to 6 bases and at J to 7 bases, leaving 11 bases not matched to a gene. Germline V CDR1 and CDR2: MNHEY, SVGAGI. The CDR3 covers 15 residues. The DNA for the CDR3 is TGTGCCAGCAGCTATCGGGAGGGCCACGGAAATGAGCAGTTCTTC. Amino acid sequence: CASSYREGHGNEQFF.

CDR3 amino acids: CASSLVQGFYSGANVLTF. The CDR3 coding sequence is TGTGCCAGCAGCTTAGTCCAGGGGTTCTACTCTGGGGCCAACGTCCTGACTTTC. The chain carries TRBV7-8 and TRBJ2-6; D may be TRBD1 (6 bases). V was clipped by 1 base and J by 0 bases, with 13 bases between them. Germline values: CDR1 SGHVS, CDR2 FQNEAQ. The CDR3 totals 18 residues. The whole variable domain, remainder taken from reference TRBV7-8 and TRBJ2-6, is GAGVSQSPRYKVAKRGQDVALRCDPISGHVSLFWYQQALGQGPEFLTYFQNEAQLDKSGLPSDRFFAERPEGSVSTLKIQRTQQEDSAVYLCASSLVQGFYSGANVLTFGAGSRLTVL.

The V call is TRBV9, the J call TRBJ2-1; D possibly corresponds to TRBD1 (6 bases). Germline CDR1 reads SGDLS; CDR2 reads YYNGEE. With 3 bases removed from V and 9 bases from J, the gap between germline ends came to 13 bases. CDR3 length: 13 amino acids. The CDR3 spells CASSATGPAEQFF. The CDR3 nucleotides read TGTGCCAGCAGCGCCACAGGGCCGGCTGAGCAGTTCTTC.

The chain couples TRBV2 to TRBJ1-6; a weak D match, TRBD1 (5 bases). V was pared by 3 bases and J by 7 bases, with 10 bases between. CDR3 length equals 14 residues. Germline V CDR1 and CDR2: SNHLY, FYNNEI. CDR3 coding DNA: TGTGCCAGCAGTGACGGGGGAGGCAATTCACCCCTCCACTTT. Translated: CASSDGGGNSPLHF. The whole variable domain, remainder taken from reference TRBV2 and TRBJ1-6, is EPEVTQTPSHQVTQMGQEVILRCVPISNHLYFYWYRQILGQKVEFLVSFYNNEISEKSEIFDDQFSVERPDGSNFTLKIRSTKLEDSAMYFCASSDGGGNSPLHFGNGTRLTVT.

The chain links TRBV28 to TRBJ2-7, with 11 bases aligning to TRBD2. The CDR3 is 19 amino acids. Germline-derived CDR1 and CDR2 are MDHEN and SYDVKM. V gave up 8 bases and J gave up 4 bases; unmatched junction bases: 22. The CDR3: CASGGFLVAGGPGGYEQYF. In DNA form, the CDR3 reads TGTGCCAGCGGGGGGTTTTTAGTAGCGGGAGGGCCCGGGGGGTACGAGCAGTACTTC.

This sequence joins TRBV6-1 and TRBJ1-2; 10 bases map to TRBD1. In germline, CDR1 is MNHNS, CDR2 SASEGT. The CDR3 is 14 residues long. Unmatched junction bases numbered 2, after V lost 3 bases and J lost 4 bases. The CDR3 DNA follows: TGTGCCAGCAGTGAGGACAGGGGGATCTATGGCTACACCTTC. It translates to CASSEDRGIYGYTF.

The V and J genes are TRBV7-2 and TRBJ1-3; maybe TRBD1 (6 bases). V was shortened by 1 base and J by 3 bases, with 13 bases between the two germline ends. The CDR3 runs to 16 residues. CDR1 is SGHTA, CDR2 FQGNSA, per germline. CDR3 nucleotide sequence: TGTGCCAGCAGCTTAGGGGCGGGGGGACATGGAAACACCATATATTTT. Protein sequence: CASSLGAGGHGNTIYF.

The V gene is TRBV10-3, the J gene TRBJ2-5; 8 nucleotides match TRBD2. Trimming cost V 10 bases and J 3 bases; bases outside gene matches: 13. This CDR3 is 15 amino acids long. The germline gives CDR1 ENHRY, CDR2 SYGVKD. In DNA form, the CDR3 reads TGTGCCACTACCCTGACCGGGGGGGCCGAAGAGACCCAGTACTTC. This translates into CATTLTGGAEETQYF.

The chain combines TRBV5-1 with TRBJ2-5; 8 nucleotides align to TRBD2. V shed 6 bases, J shed 5 bases, and the junction held 9 bases outside the gene matches. CDR3 length equals 14 residues. Germline V gives CDR1 SGHRS, CDR2 YFSETQ. Here the CDR3 DNA reads TGCGCCAGCACCTCGACTAGCGTTGGGGAGACCCAGTACTTC. It is translated as CASTSTSVGETQYF.

The rearrangement uses TRBV30 and TRBJ1-1; 7 bases match TRBD1. CDR1 and CDR2 (germline): GTSNPN, SVGIG (reference sequence). The CDR3 has 13 residues. V shed 3 bases, J shed 5 bases, and the junction held 6 bases outside the gene matches. CDR3 in amino acids: CAWRAGGTTEAFF. The CDR3 DNA follows: TGTGCCTGGAGAGCAGGGGGAACGACTGAAGCTTTCTTT.

The chain links TRBV6-5 to TRBJ2-7, with D possibly matching TRBD2 (6 bases). Trimming stripped 4 bases from V and 0 bases from J, with 10 bases between. Germline V gene lookup returns CDR1 MNHEY and CDR2 SVGAGI. The CDR3 length is 14 residues. CDR3 sequence: CASSSSDHSYEQYF. As DNA, the CDR3 is TGTGCCAGCAGTTCTAGCGATCACTCCTACGAGCAGTACTTC.

This rearrangement joins TRBV2 to TRBJ2-1; TRBD2 agrees at 8 bases. The CDR3 consists of 13 residues. V gave up 10 bases and J gave up 5 bases; unmatched junction bases: 7. CDR1 is SNHLY, CDR2 FYNNEI, per germline. In DNA, the CDR3 is TGTGCCATAGGGCGGGGGGACCACAATGAGCAGTTCTTC. Amino acids: CAIGRGDHNEQFF.

The chain has TRBV2 and TRBJ1-5; D gene ambiguous. The CDR3 spans 14 residues. In germline, CDR1 is SNHLY, CDR2 FYNNEI. V was cut by 7 bases and J by 1 base, with 11 bases left in between. CDR3 protein: CASNWSPSNQPQHF. DNA of the CDR3: TGTGCCAGCAACTGGTCCCCCAGCAATCAGCCCCAGCATTTT. The whole variable domain, remainder taken from reference TRBV2 and TRBJ1-5, is EPEVTQTPSHQVTQMGQEVILRCVPISNHLYFYWYRQILGQKVEFLVSFYNNEISEKSEIFDDQFSVERPDGSNFTLKIRSTKLEDSAMYFCASNWSPSNQPQHFGDGTRLSIL.

The rearrangement joins TRBV19 to TRBJ2-3, with 8 bases identical to TRBD1. Germline trimming cut 0 bases from V and 2 bases from J; bases unmatched to any gene: 1. The CDR3 runs to 15 residues. In germline, CDR1 is LNHDA, CDR2 SQIVND (reference sequence). CDR3 in amino acids: CASSIDRGPTDTQYF. Written as DNA, the CDR3 is TGTGCCAGTAGTATAGACAGGGGGCCCACAGATACGCAGTATTTT.

The V and J genes are TRBV5-4 and TRBJ2-7; 8 positions match TRBD2. V trimming: 2 bases; J trimming: 13 bases; junction bases outside the gene matches: 14. Germline-derived CDR1 and CDR2 are SGHNT and YYREEE (reference sequence). This CDR3 is 14 amino acids long. CDR3 region: CASSFEGGTSRKYF. DNA for the CDR3: TGTGCCAGCAGCTTCGAGGGGGGGACTAGTCGGAAATACTTC.

This clone was counted only a few times. V gene TRBV6-1 combines with J gene TRBJ2-7; D is possibly TRBD1 (8 bases). The CDR3 sequence is 15 residues long. Looked up from germline, CDR1 is MNHNS and CDR2 is SASEGT. V dropped 1 base and J dropped 2 bases, with 12 bases sitting between them. The CDR3 is CASSEDRGRAYEQYF. The CDR3 nucleotides are TGTGCCAGCAGTGAAGACAGGGGGAGGGCCTACGAGCAGTACTTC.

This chain joins TRBV7-2 and TRBJ1-4; unclear D gene. The CDR3 has 11 residues. Germline values: CDR1 SGHTA, CDR2 FQGNSA. With 3 bases removed from V and 8 bases from J, the gap between germline ends came to 4 bases. The CDR3 loop is CASSFQEKLFF. The CDR3 DNA is TGTGCCAGCAGCTTCCAGGAAAAACTGTTTTTT. The full variable domain, in which reference TRBV7-2 and TRBJ1-4 provide the parts outside the CDR3, is GAGVSQSPSNKVTEKGKDVELRCDPISGHTALYWYRQSLGQGLEFLIYFQGNSAPDKSGLPSDRFSAERTGGSVSTLTIQRTQQEDSAVYLCASSFQEKLFFGSGTQLSVL.

The chain joins TRBV19 to TRBJ1-2; the D is unclear. Trimming removed 8 bases at V and 4 bases at J, with 20 bases between. The CDR3 covers 15 residues. Germline assignment: CDR1 LNHDA and CDR2 SQIVND (reference sequence). DNA of the CDR3: TGTGCCAGTCGGTCGCCATACGAGGGTACCTATGGCTACACCTTC. This sequence encodes CASRSPYEGTYGYTF.

The chain couples TRBV5-1 to TRBJ1-2; a possible D gene is TRBD1 (6 bases). The CDR3 runs to 16 residues. Germline V CDR1 and CDR2: SGHRS, YFSETQ. V lost 4 bases and J 8 bases, leaving 24 bases between the germline ends. In DNA form, the CDR3 reads TGCGCCAGCAGCATCACCGGGACACAATTGGGTAGGGGCTACACCTTC. It specifies CASSITGTQLGRGYTF.

Comment on this clone: Germline is not matched at one junction end, which may reflect a read error. The J gene is TRBJ2-1, the V gene TRBV11-2; TRBD2 matches at 7 bases. The germline V gene has CDR1 SGHAT and CDR2 FQNNGV. The CDR3 covers 18 residues. The chain's CDR3 is CASSPGLGWSRDYTEQFF. CDR3 bases: TGTGCCAGCAGCCCCGGACTAGGCTGGTCGCGGGATTACACTGAGCAGTTCTTC.

This clone is a singleton in its sample. The chain recombines TRBV10-1 with TRBJ2-3, with 14 bases lining up with TRBD2. CDR1 WNHNN and CDR2 SYGVQD come from the germline V gene (reference sequence). The V segment lost 8 bases and the J segment 5 bases; nucleotides outside the gene matches: 0. The CDR3 is 13 amino acids. The CDR3 is CASGLAGGDTQYF. The CDR3 DNA sequence: TGCGCCAGCGGACTAGCGGGAGGAGATACGCAGTATTTT.

J is TRBJ2-5 and V is TRBV7-2; the match to TRBD1 covers 8 bases. This CDR3 has 16 amino acids. Losses at the gene ends were 2 bases for V and 4 bases for J; bases not matched to a gene: 9. The germline CDR1 and CDR2 sequences are SGHTA and FQGNSA. The CDR3 nucleotides are TGTGCCAGCAGCTTACTCAGGGCGCAGGGGGCAGAGACCCAGTACTTC. As protein: CASSLLRAQGAETQYF.